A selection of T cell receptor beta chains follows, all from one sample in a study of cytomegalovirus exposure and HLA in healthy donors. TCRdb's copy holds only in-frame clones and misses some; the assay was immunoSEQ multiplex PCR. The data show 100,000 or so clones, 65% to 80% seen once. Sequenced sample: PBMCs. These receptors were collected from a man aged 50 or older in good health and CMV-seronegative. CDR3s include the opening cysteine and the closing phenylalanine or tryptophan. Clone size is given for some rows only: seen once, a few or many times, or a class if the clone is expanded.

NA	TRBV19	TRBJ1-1	CASSLGSGTGTEAFF
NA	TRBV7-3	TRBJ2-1	CASSLNSGGPGEQFF
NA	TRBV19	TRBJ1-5	CASKKTGERSNQPQHF
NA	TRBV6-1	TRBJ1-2	CASKDRLSYGYTF
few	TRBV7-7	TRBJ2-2	CASSLTGSTGELFF
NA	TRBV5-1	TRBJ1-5	CASSLGTGLSNQPQHF
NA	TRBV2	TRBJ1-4	CASSQEKTGAEKLFF
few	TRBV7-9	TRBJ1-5	CASSYQNQPQHF
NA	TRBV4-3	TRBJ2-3	CASSGLSTDTQYF
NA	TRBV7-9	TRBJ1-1	CASSLVLSGTEAFF
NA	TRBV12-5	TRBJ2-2	CASALDRVDTGELFF
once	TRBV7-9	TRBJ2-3	CASSIAGAGVIDTQYF
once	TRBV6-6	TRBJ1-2	CASSQTGGADGYTF
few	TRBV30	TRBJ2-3	CAWTWTGFTDTQYF
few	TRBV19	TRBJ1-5	CASSIALLRQPQHF
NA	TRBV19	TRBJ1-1	CASKTGATEAFF
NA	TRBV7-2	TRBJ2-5	CASSLLRSETQYF
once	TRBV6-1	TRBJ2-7	CASSHNYEQYF
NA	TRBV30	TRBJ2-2	CAWREGRRTGELFF
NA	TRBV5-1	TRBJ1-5	CASSSDRGMKGNQPQHF
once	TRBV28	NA	CASSGRTGKYEQYF
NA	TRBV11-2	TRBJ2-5	CASSQYQETQYF
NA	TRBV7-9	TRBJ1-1	CASRSGQDTEAFF
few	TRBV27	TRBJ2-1	CASSPQGQAKNEQFF
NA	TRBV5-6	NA	CASSLGPGSSYEQYF
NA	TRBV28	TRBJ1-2	CASSLGTAYGYTF
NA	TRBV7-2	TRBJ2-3	CASSLRLAGHTDTQYF
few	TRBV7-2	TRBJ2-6	CASSTRQASSGANVLTF
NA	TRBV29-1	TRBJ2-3	CSVAKTGSDTQYF
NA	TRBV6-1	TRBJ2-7	CASSETGGLYEQYF
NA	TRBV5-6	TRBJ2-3	CASSFDSTASDTQYF
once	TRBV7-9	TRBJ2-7	CSSSLEKEQYF
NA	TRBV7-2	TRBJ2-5	CASSPRAGLETQYF
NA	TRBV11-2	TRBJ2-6	CASSLGGTGVVSGANVLTF
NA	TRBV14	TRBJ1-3	CASSQLSAGNTIYF
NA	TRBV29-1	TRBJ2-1	CSVCLAGGSSHEQFF
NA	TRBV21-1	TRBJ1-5	CASSKAGGGLLLGQPQHF
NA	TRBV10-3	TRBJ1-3	CAISGGSASGNTIYF
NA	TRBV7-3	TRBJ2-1	CASSSDSANNEQFF
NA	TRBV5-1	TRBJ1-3	CASSVGDSGNTIYF
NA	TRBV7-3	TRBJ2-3	CASGGQGTDTQYF
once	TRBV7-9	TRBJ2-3	CASSPTGGVSTDTQYF
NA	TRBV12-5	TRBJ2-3	CASGRGTDTQYF
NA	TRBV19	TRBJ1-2	CASSTDRGVWGYTF
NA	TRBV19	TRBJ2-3	CASRAPGGVSDTQYF
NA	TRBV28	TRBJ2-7	CASSSGLSNEQYF
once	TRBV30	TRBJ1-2	CAWSVQVGYTF
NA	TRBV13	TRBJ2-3	CASSQGGTGADTQYF
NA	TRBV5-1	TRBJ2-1	CASSTGQVVGNEQFF
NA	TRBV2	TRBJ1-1	CASTRDRVDTEAFF
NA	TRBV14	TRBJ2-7	CASSQDHRGTYERYF
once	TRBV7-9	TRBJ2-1	CASSKVRGSSYNEQFF
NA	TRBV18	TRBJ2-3	CASSPGPSTDTQYF
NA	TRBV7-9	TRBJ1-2	CASSADGLDGYTF
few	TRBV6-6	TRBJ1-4	CASSLGQGRGEKLFF
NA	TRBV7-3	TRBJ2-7	CASSLRQGTEQYF
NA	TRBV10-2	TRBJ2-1	CASCLERGGDNEQFF
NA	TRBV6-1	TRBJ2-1	CASSESMAGGPHEQFF
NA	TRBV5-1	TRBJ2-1	CASSPLPGATYNEQFF